This T cell receptor (beta chain) derives from a study of blood T cell repertoires in COVID-19. Turning to the study itself: Samples of COVID-19 (acute and convalescent) were obtained from the United States, Italy and Spain. The analysed material was cDNA or gDNA that came from T cells, B-cell-depleted T cells, or PBMCs.

CDR1 LGHNT and CDR2 FRNRAP come from the germline V gene. Trimming removed 2 bases from V and 0 bases from J, with 4 bases in between. This CDR3 region has 14 residues. Authors' analysis steps: How many nucleated cells were present was estimated from reference gene primer amplification. TCRdb's table, derived via immunoSEQ multiplex PCR, lists solely in-frame clones and lacks some. The V and J calls and clone size come from that table; D and trimming were worked out from the DNA. The data show 100,000 to 150,000 clones, around nine tenths seen once. This sequence joins TRBV12-5 and TRBJ1-4; no definite D call. Sequenced input: peripheral blood. This receptor was obtained from a man between 50 and 59 years old with active or convalescent COVID-19. CDR3 DNA: TGTGCTAGTGGTTTGCTTGCAACTAATGAAAAACTGTTTTTT. It translates to CASGLLATNEKLFF.